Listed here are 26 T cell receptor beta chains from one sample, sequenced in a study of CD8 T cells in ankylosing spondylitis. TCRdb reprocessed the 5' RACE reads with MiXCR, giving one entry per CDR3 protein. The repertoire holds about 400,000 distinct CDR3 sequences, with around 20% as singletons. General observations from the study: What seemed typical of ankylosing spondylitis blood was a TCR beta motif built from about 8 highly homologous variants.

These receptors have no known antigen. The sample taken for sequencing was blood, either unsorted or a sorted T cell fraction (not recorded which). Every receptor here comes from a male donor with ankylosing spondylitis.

CDR3 sequence reads: CASSEDREAYGYTF. The CDR3 DNA reads as TGTGCCAGCAGTGAGGACAGGGAGGCCTATGGCTACACCTTC. The chain couples TRBV2 to TRBJ1-2; 8 nucleotides align to TRBD1. With V trimmed by 3 bases and J by 4 bases, 4 bases remained unmatched. The germline V gene has CDR1 SNHLY and CDR2 FYNNEI. The CDR3 spans 14 residues.

For the CDR3, the DNA is TGTGCCAGCAGTTTAATTCGGGGTGGCACTGAAGCTTTCTTT. This gives the protein CASSLIRGGTEAFF. V and J are TRBV12-3 or TRBV12-4 and TRBJ1-1; no clear D gene. The CDR3 has 14 residues. Trimming took 2 bases from V and 4 from J, leaving 11 bases between them.

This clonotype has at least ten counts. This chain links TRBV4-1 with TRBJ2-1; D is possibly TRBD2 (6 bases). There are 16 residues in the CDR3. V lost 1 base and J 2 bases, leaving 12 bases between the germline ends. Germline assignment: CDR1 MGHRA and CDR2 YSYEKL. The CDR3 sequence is CASSQGGGLTYNEQFF. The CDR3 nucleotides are TGCGCCAGCAGCCAAGGTGGCGGACTAACCTACAATGAGCAGTTCTTC.

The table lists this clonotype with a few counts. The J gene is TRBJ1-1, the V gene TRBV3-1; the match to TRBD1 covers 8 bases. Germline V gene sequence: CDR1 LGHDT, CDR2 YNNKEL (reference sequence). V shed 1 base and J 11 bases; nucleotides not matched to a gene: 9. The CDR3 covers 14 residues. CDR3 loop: CASSQGRRQGFAFF. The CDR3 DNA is TGTGCCAGCAGCCAAGGTCGCCGACAGGGGTTTGCTTTCTTT.

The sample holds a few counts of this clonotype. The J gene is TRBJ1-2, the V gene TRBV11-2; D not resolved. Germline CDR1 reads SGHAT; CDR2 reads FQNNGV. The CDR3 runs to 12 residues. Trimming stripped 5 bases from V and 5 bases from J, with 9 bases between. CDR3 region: CASSEADYGYTF. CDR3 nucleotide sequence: TGTGCCAGCAGCGAAGCCGATTATGGCTACACCTTC.

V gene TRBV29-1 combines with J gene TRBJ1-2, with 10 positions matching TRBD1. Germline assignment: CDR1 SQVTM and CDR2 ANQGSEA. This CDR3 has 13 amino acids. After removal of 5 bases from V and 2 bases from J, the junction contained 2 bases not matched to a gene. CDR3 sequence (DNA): TGCAGCGTTTGGACAGGGGGAAACTATGGCTACACCTTC. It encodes CSVWTGGNYGYTF.

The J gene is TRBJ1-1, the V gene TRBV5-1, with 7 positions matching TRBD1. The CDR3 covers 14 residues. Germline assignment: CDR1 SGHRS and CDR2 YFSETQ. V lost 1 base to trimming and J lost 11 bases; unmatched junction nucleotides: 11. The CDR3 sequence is CASSLFGSDRAAFF. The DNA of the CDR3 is TGCGCCAGCAGCTTGTTCGGTAGCGACAGGGCGGCTTTCTTT. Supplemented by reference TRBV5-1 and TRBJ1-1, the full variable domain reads KAGVTQTPRYLIKTRGQQVTLSCSPISGHRSVSWYQQTPGQGLQFLFEYFSETQRNKGNFPGRFSGRQFSNSRSEMNVSTLELGDSALYLCASSLFGSDRAAFFGQGTRLTVV.

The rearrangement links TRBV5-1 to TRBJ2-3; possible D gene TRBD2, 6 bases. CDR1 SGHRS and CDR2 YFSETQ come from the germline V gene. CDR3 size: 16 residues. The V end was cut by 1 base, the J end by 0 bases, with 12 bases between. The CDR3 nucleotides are TGCGCCAGCAGCTTGACGGGGGACCCTAGCACAGATACGCAGTATTTT. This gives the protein CASSLTGDPSTDTQYF. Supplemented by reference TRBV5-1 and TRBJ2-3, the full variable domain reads KAGVTQTPRYLIKTRGQQVTLSCSPISGHRSVSWYQQTPGQGLQFLFEYFSETQRNKGNFPGRFSGRQFSNSRSEMNVSTLELGDSALYLCASSLTGDPSTDTQYFGPGTRLTVL.

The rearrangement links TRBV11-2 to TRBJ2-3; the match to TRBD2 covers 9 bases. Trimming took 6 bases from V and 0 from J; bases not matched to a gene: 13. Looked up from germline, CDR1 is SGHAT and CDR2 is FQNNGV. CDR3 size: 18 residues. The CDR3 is CASRPAFPSGTSTDTQYF. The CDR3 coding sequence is TGTGCCAGCAGACCTGCCTTCCCTAGCGGGACTAGCACAGATACGCAGTATTTT.

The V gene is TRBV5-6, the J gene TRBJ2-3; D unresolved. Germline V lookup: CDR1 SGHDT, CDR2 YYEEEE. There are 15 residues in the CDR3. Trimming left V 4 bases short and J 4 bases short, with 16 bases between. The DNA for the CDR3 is TGTGCCAGCAGCGGGATCTATACTAACTCAGATACGCAGTATTTT. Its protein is CASSGIYTNSDTQYF.

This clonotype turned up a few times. DNA of the CDR3: TGTGCCAGCAGCTTGGGGGGAGAGGCCAGTGAGCAGTTCTTC. Translated, it gives CASSLGGEASEQFF. The chain joins TRBV7-8 to TRBJ2-1; D may be TRBD2 (6 bases). CDR3 length: 14 amino acids. Trimming stripped 3 bases from V and 9 bases from J, with 15 bases between. Germline V CDR1 and CDR2: SGHVS, FQNEAQ.

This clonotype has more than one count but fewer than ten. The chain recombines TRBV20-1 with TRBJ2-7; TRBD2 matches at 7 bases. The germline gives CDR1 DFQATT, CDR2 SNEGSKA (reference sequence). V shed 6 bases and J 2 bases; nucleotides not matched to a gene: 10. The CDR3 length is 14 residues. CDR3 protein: CSAQVAGETYEQYF. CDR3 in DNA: TGCAGTGCCCAGGTTGCGGGGGAAACCTACGAGCAGTACTTC.

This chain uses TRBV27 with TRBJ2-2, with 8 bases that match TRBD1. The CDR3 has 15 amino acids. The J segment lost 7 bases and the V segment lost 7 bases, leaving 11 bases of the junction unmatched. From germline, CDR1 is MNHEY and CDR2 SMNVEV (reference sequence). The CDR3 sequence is CASNPDRERIGELFF. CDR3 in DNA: TGTGCCAGCAACCCGGACAGGGAAAGGATCGGGGAGCTGTTTTTT.

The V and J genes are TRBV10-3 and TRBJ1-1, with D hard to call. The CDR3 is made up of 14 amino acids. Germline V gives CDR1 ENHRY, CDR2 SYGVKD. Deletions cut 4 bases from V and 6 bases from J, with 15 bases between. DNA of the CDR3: TGTGCCATCAGTGTTAATAAGGGAGAGGCTGAAGCTTTCTTT. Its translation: CAISVNKGEAEAFF.

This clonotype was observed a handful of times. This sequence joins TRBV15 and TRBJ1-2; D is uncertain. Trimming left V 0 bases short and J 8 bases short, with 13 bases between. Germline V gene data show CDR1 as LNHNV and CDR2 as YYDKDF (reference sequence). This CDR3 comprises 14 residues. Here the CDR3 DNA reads TGTGCCACCAGCAGAGATCAAGGGTCTTACGGCTACACCTTC. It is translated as CATSRDQGSYGYTF.

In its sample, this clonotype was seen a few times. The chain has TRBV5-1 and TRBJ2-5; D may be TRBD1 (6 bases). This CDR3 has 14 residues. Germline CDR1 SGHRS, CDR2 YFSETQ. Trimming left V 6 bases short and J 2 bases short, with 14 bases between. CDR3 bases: TGCGCCAGCAACTCCGGGACACAACAAGAGACCCAGTACTTC. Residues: CASNSGTQQETQYF. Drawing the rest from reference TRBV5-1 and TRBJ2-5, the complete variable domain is KAGVTQTPRYLIKTRGQQVTLSCSPISGHRSVSWYQQTPGQGLQFLFEYFSETQRNKGNFPGRFSGRQFSNSRSEMNVSTLELGDSALYLCASNSGTQQETQYFGPGTRLLVL.

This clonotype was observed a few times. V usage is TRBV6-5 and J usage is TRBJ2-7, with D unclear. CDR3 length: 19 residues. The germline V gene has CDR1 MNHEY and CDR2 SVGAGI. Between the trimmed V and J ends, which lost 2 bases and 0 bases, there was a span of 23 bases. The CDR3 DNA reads TGTGCCAGCAGTTACCCAGACCCCAACGTCTTCTTAACCTCCTACGAGCAGTACTTC. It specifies CASSYPDPNVFLTSYEQYF.

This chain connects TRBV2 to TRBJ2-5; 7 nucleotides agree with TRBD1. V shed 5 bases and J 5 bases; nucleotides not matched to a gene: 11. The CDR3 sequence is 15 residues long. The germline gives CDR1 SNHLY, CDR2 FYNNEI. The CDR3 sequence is CASSSTGRWGETQYF. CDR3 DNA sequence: TGTGCCAGCAGTTCGACAGGGCGATGGGGGGAGACCCAGTACTTC.

CDR3 sequence reads: CSATPGQFLGDTQYF. CDR3 nucleotides: TGCAGTGCAACTCCGGGACAGTTTCTTGGAGATACGCAGTATTTT. V and J are TRBV20-1 and TRBJ2-3, with 7 bases matching TRBD1. The CDR3 totals 15 residues. J lost 5 bases, V lost 6 bases, and 14 bases had no gene match. In germline, CDR1 is DFQATT, CDR2 SNEGSKA (reference sequence).

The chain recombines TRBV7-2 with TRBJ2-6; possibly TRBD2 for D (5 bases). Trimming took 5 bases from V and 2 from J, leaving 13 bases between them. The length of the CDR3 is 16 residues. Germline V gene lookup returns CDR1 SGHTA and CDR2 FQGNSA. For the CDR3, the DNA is TGTGCCAGCAGCCCTAGGGAGATCACTGGGGCCAACGTCCTGACTTTC. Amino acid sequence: CASSPREITGANVLTF. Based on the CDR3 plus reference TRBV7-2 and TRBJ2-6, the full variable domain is GAGVSQSPSNKVTEKGKDVELRCDPISGHTALYWYRQSLGQGLEFLIYFQGNSAPDKSGLPSDRFSAERTGGSVSTLTIQRTQQEDSAVYLCASSPREITGANVLTFGAGSRLTVL.

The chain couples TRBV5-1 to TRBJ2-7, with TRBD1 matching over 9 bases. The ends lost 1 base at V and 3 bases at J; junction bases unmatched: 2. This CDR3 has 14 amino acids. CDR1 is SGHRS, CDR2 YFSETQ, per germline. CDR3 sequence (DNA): TGCGCCAGCAGCTTGCCGGGACAGGGCTACGAGCAGTACTTC. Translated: CASSLPGQGYEQYF. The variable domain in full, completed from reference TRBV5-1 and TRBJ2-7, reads KAGVTQTPRYLIKTRGQQVTLSCSPISGHRSVSWYQQTPGQGLQFLFEYFSETQRNKGNFPGRFSGRQFSNSRSEMNVSTLELGDSALYLCASSLPGQGYEQYFGPGTRLTVT.

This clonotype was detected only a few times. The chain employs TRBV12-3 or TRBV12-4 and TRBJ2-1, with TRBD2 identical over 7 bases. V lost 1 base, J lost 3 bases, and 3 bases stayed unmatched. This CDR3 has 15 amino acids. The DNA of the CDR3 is TGTGCCAGCAGTTTAGGGCTAGCGGTCTACAATGAGCAGTTCTTC. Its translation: CASSLGLAVYNEQFF.

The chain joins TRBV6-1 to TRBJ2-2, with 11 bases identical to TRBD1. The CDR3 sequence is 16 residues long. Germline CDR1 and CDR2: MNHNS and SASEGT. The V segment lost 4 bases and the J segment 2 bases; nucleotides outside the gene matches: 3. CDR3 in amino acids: CASSGGQGANTGELFF. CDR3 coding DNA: TGTGCCAGCAGTGGAGGACAGGGGGCTAACACCGGGGAGCTGTTTTTT.

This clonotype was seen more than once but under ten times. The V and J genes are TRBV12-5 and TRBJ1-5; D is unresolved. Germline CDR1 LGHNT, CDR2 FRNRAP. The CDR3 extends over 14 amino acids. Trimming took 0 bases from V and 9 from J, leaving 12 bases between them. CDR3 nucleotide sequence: TGTGCTAGTGGTTTGGTACCGAGCGGAAGGCCCCAGCATTTT. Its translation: CASGLVPSGRPQHF.

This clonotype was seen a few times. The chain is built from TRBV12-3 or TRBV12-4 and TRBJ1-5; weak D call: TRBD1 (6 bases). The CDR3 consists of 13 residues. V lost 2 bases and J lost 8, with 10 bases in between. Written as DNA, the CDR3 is TGTGCCAGCAGTTTACAGGGGTTGGAGCCCCAGCATTTT. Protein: CASSLQGLEPQHF.

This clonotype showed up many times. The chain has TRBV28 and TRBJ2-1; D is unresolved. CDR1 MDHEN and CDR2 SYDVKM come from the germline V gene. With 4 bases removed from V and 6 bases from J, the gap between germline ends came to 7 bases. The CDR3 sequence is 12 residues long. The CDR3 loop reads CASSSLRNEQFF. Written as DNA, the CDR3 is TGTGCCAGCAGTTCCCTCCGCAATGAGCAGTTCTTC.